Below are 13 T cell receptor beta chains sequenced from a single sample in a study of T-cell reconstitution after alpha-beta-depleted transplantation in children. The TCRbeta library incorporated unique molecular identifiers. TCRdb re-derived calls from the PCR reads in MiXCR, one entry per CDR3 protein. The sample lists hundreds of thousands of distinct CDR3 sequences; around 13% were seen once. Material: PBMCs, obtained before TCRalphabeta/CD19-depleted stem cell transplant. The receptors were sampled from a girl aged 2-10 years with congenital amegakaryocytic thrombocytopenia, due to receive a stem cell transplant.

The chain is built from TRBV3-1 and TRBJ1-2; D may be TRBD1 (5 bases). CDR3 size: 14 residues. Germline values: CDR1 LGHDT, CDR2 YNNKEL (reference sequence). V dropped 0 bases and J dropped 7 bases, with 12 bases sitting between them. This chain's CDR3 is CASSQDGTPRGYTF. The CDR3 DNA sequence: TGTGCCAGCAGCCAAGATGGGACGCCTCGTGGCTACACCTTC.

The rearrangement joins TRBV4-2 to TRBJ2-1, with 7 bases matching TRBD2. Losses at the gene ends were 3 bases for V and 4 bases for J; bases not matched to a gene: 9. The V gene's germline CDR1 is LGHNA and CDR2 YNFKEQ. The CDR3 runs to 16 residues. CDR3 region: CASSQTIAGLYNEQFF. The DNA for the CDR3 is TGTGCCAGCAGCCAGACTATAGCGGGTCTATACAATGAGCAGTTCTTC.

The chain carries TRBV7-8 and TRBJ2-5, with D maybe TRBD2 (6 bases). V was pared by 1 base and J by 5 bases, with 23 bases between. This CDR3 has 18 residues. The germline V gene encodes CDR1 SGHVS and CDR2 FQNEAQ. The CDR3 bases are TGTGCCAGCAGCTTAGGTCTGGTAGCGCCAGCTGCGGGGGAGACCCAGTACTTC. Translating gives CASSLGLVAPAAGETQYF.

Notes on this clonotype: A much larger clone is a single base away; this may be a read error. This chain uses TRBV12-3 or TRBV12-4 with TRBJ2-3; TRBD1 or TRBD2 may be the D gene (5 bases each). This CDR3 is 12 amino acids long. With 10 bases removed from V and 2 bases from J, the gap between germline ends came to 10 bases. DNA for the CDR3: TGTGCCAACCGGGACCTCACAGATACGCAGTATTTT. It specifies CANRDLTDTQYF.

This clonotype was counted between two and nine times. The chain couples TRBV5-1 to TRBJ1-5; TRBD1 matches at 8 bases. This CDR3 has 13 residues. Trimming cost V 4 bases and J 7 bases; bases outside gene matches: 4. In germline, CDR1 is SGHRS, CDR2 YFSETQ. CDR3 bases: TGCGCCAGCAGCGTACGACAGGGGCAGCCCCAGCATTTT. It is translated as CASSVRQGQPQHF.

This clonotype was detected ten times or more. The rearrangement uses TRBV5-1 and TRBJ2-3; weak D call: TRBD1 (5 bases). Looked up from germline, CDR1 is SGHRS and CDR2 is YFSETQ. V was trimmed by 4 bases and J by 0 bases, leaving 18 bases between them. CDR3 length equals 17 residues. This chain's CDR3 is CASSDTYEQGSTDTQYF. The CDR3 DNA reads TGCGCCAGCAGCGATACATATGAGCAGGGAAGCACAGATACGCAGTATTTT.

The chain uses TRBV4-1 and TRBJ2-6; D gene ambiguous. Trimming took off 1 base at V and 0 bases at J, with 13 bases between the two ends. The CDR3 consists of 18 residues. The germline V gene encodes CDR1 MGHRA and CDR2 YSYEKL. The CDR3 loop reads CASSQGTPKSSGANVLTF. As DNA, the CDR3 is TGCGCCAGCAGCCAAGGAACACCCAAAAGCTCTGGGGCCAACGTCCTGACTTTC.

Only a few counts were recorded for this clonotype. The chain couples TRBV9 to TRBJ2-1; no clear D gene. V was cut by 0 bases and J by 5 bases, with 12 bases left in between. Germline V gene sequence: CDR1 SGDLS, CDR2 YYNGEE. This CDR3 contains 15 residues. In DNA, the CDR3 is TGTGCCAGCAGCGTAGGTCCGGACCCAAACAATGAGCAGTTCTTC. Translated, it gives CASSVGPDPNNEQFF.

There are many counts of this clonotype. The V call is TRBV6-5, the J call TRBJ2-1; 8 bases align to TRBD2. CDR3 length equals 17 residues. V lost 0 bases to trimming and J lost 8 bases; unmatched junction nucleotides: 12. The germline gives CDR1 MNHEY, CDR2 SVGAGI. The CDR3 is CASSYSMYGRAGDEQFF. In DNA, the CDR3 is TGTGCCAGCAGTTACTCGATGTACGGGAGGGCGGGGGATGAGCAGTTCTTC.

This clonotype occurred a few times. The chain combines TRBV25-1 with TRBJ1-6; no firm D call. This CDR3 contains 13 residues. The ends were cut back, 4 bases at V and 11 bases at J, with 12 bases in the middle. Germline-derived CDR1 and CDR2 are MGHDK and SYGVNS. CDR3 residues: CASSGAIWAPLHF. CDR3 in DNA: TGTGCCAGCAGTGGAGCAATTTGGGCACCCCTCCACTTT.

The genes are TRBV7-9 and TRBJ2-3; maybe TRBD1 (5 bases). Germline loops: CDR1 SEHNR, CDR2 FQNEAQ (reference sequence). The CDR3 is made up of 15 amino acids. V dropped 5 bases and J dropped 3 bases, with 15 bases sitting between them. Here the CDR3 reads CASSAGPETTDTQYF. The CDR3 coding sequence is TGTGCCAGCAGCGCAGGGCCGGAGACTACAGATACGCAGTATTTT.

This rearrangement joins TRBV7-9 to TRBJ2-1; D is possibly TRBD2 (5 bases). Looked up from germline, CDR1 is SEHNR and CDR2 is FQNEAQ (reference sequence). CDR3 length equals 15 residues. Trimming removed 10 bases at V and 5 bases at J, with 21 bases between. CDR3 bases: TGTGCCACCCCTATGGGCTCCGAGAGGGACAATGAGCAGTTCTTC. Protein: CATPMGSERDNEQFF. Combining the CDR3 with reference TRBV7-9 and TRBJ2-1 gives the whole variable domain DTGVSQNPRHKITKRGQNVTFRCDPISEHNRLYWYRQTLGQGPEFLTYFQNEAQLEKSRLLSDRFSAERPKGSFSTLEIQRTEQGDSAMYLCATPMGSERDNEQFFGPGTRLTVL.

This clonotype was counted only a few times. The chain recombines TRBV12-3 or TRBV12-4 with TRBJ1-2, with D tentatively TRBD1 (5 bases). This CDR3 has 17 amino acids. V was shortened by 8 bases and J by 1 base, with 23 bases between the two germline ends. The DNA for the CDR3 is TGTGCCAGCGGCCTATCCGGGACGGCCCCTCTTAACTATGGCTACACCTTC. This translates into CASGLSGTAPLNYGYTF.